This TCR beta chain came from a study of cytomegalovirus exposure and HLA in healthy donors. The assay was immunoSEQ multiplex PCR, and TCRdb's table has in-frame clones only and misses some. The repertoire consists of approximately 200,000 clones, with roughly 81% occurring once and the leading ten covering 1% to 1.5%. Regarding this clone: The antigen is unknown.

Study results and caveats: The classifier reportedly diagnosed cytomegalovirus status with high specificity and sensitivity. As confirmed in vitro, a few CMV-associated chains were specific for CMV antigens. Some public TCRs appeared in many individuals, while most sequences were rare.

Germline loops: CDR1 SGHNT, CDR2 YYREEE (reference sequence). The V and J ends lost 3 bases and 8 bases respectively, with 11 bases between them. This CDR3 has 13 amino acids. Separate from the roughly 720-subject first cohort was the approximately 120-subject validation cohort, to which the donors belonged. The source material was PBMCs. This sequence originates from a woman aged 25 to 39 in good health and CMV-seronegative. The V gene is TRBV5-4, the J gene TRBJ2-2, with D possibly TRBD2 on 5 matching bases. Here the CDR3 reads CASSSTSLGELFF. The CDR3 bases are TGTGCCAGCAGCTCCACTAGTTTAGGGGAGCTGTTTTTT.